In its sample, the clone carrying this TCR beta chain was seen a few times. Its specificity is not known. The data originate from a study of T cells in Graves' hyperthyroidism and ophthalmopathy. General study results and limits: Stable hyperthyroidism was separated from ophthalmopathy by a model based on 13 V-J features. The model forecast ophthalmopathy, anticipating it by a median approximately 6.1 months before onset.

This CDR3 spans 13 amino acids. Germline V CDR1 and CDR2: GTSNPN, SVGIG (reference sequence). V was pared by 4 bases and J by 5 bases, with 11 bases between. In patients aged 18 to 65, hyperthyroidism was newly diagnosed, with duration under 2 months. Using more than 8 ml of fresh peripheral blood, PBMCs were prepared. RNA transcripts yielded amplified TCR beta CDR3 regions. An initial round of RT-PCR targeting the TCR CDR3 relied on the HTBI primer set. Via MiXCR, TCRdb re-called the multiplex PCR reads, giving one row per CDR3 protein. This table holds around 430,000 distinct CDR3 sequences, just under 15% found once.

The source is a woman aged 30 to 39 with Graves' hyperthyroidism. Specimen: blood. V gene TRBV30 combines with J gene TRBJ2-2; maybe TRBD2 (6 bases). The DNA for the CDR3 is TGTGCCTGGACCGATAGCGGAACCGGGGAGCTGTTTTTT. This sequence encodes CAWTDSGTGELFF.